These 9 T cell receptor beta chains originate from one sample sequenced in a study of breast tumors, draining lymph nodes, adjacent tissues. Via MiXCR, TCRdb re-called the multiplex PCR reads, giving one row per CDR3 protein. The table records 80,000 to 130,000 distinct CDR3 sequences, about 20% of them present only once. Samples came from axillary lymph nodes draining the breast cancer. The material sequenced was axillary lymph node tissue. The receptors stem from a female donor with breast cancer. Some clones in this sample may be carry-over from other donors' samples.

This clonotype ranks as medium-sized. The V gene is TRBV2, the J gene TRBJ1-6, with D uncertain. The ends were cut back, 4 bases at V and 5 bases at J, with 9 bases in the middle. CDR1 is SNHLY and CDR2 is FYNNEI in the germline V gene. The CDR3 sequence is 14 residues long. CDR3 in DNA: TGTGCCAGCAGTGTGAGGAGTAATAATTCACCCCTCCACTTT. Its protein is CASSVRSNNSPLHF.

The sample holds many counts of this clonotype. The CDR3 sequence: CASKSGTRGYEQYF. The CDR3 DNA follows: TGTGCCAGCAAATCCGGGACTAGGGGCTACGAGCAGTACTTC. V and J are TRBV6-5 and TRBJ2-7; 8 bases align to TRBD2. The CDR3 sequence is 14 residues long. The junction had 8 bases not matched to a gene; V was cut back by 7 bases and J by 3 bases. From germline, CDR1 is MNHEY and CDR2 SVGAGI.

This clonotype was counted ten times or more. The chain employs TRBV6-1 and TRBJ1-5; TRBD1 matches at 7 bases. The ends lost 2 bases at V and 0 bases at J; junction bases unmatched: 7. The CDR3 loop spans 17 amino acids. Germline lookup yields CDR1 MNHNS and CDR2 SASEGT. The DNA for the CDR3 is TGTGCCAGCAGTGAAAGGCTAGGACAGGTTAGCAATCAGCCCCAGCATTTT. Amino acid sequence: CASSERLGQVSNQPQHF.

This chain uses TRBV28 with TRBJ2-5; TRBD2 matches at 11 bases. Trimming at V came to 5 bases and at J to 1 base, leaving 6 bases not matched to a gene. Germline values: CDR1 MDHEN, CDR2 SYDVKM. CDR3 length: 16 amino acids. The CDR3 bases are TGTGCCAGCAGTCAGACTAGCGGGACCCCCCAAGAGACCCAGTACTTC. Its protein is CASSQTSGTPQETQYF.

This clonotype occurred many times. This chain joins TRBV9 and TRBJ1-2; TRBD1 is a possible D gene (5 bases). V gave up 3 bases and J gave up 3 bases, with 18 bases separating them. This CDR3 spans 16 amino acids. From germline, CDR1 is SGDLS and CDR2 YYNGEE. The CDR3 here is CASSARDGTEDYGYTF. The CDR3 nucleotides read TGTGCCAGCAGCGCCCGGGACGGGACCGAGGACTATGGCTACACCTTC. The variable domain in full, completed from reference TRBV9 and TRBJ1-2, reads DSGVTQTPKHLITATGQRVTLRCSPRSGDLSVYWYQQSLDQGLQFLIQYYNGEERAKGNILERFSAQQFPDLHSELNLSSLELGDSALYFCASSARDGTEDYGYTFGSGTRLTVV.

This clonotype was seen a handful of times. The chain carries TRBV5-1 and TRBJ2-1; 7 positions agree with TRBD2. The J segment lost 4 bases and the V segment lost 6 bases, leaving 19 bases of the junction unmatched. CDR3 size: 18 residues. CDR1 and CDR2 (germline): SGHRS, YFSETQ. CDR3 residues: CASKSSTSGGGTYNEQFF. CDR3 DNA sequence: TGCGCCAGCAAGTCATCTACCAGCGGCGGGGGTACTTACAATGAGCAGTTCTTC.

This clonotype has ten or more counts. The chain carries TRBV11-3 and TRBJ2-5; TRBD2 might be the D (7 bases). Germline V gene data show CDR1 as SGHNT and CDR2 as YENEEA. The CDR3 contains 14 residues. V gave up 8 bases and J gave up 7 bases, with 20 bases separating them. Here the CDR3 reads CASRKEGGLVTQYF. CDR3 nucleotide sequence: TGTGCCAGCCGGAAAGAGGGGGGGTTAGTGACCCAGTACTTC.

This clonotype was detected many times. The chain employs TRBV19 and TRBJ2-3, with a weak D call TRBD1 (6 bases). Germline V gives CDR1 LNHDA, CDR2 SQIVND (reference sequence). The CDR3 contains 14 residues. V lost 4 bases to trimming and J lost 2 bases, with 10 bases between them. The CDR3 sequence is CASSTRDITDTQYF. CDR3 DNA sequence: TGTGCCAGTAGTACCCGGGACATCACAGATACGCAGTATTTT. The entire variable domain, with the rest obtained from reference TRBV19 and TRBJ2-3, is as follows: DGGITQSPKYLFRKEGQNVTLSCEQNLNHDAMYWYRQDPGQGLRLIYYSQIVNDFQKGDIAEGYSVSREKKESFPLTVTSAQKNPTAFYLCASSTRDITDTQYFGPGTRLTVL.

This clonotype showed up just once. A much larger clone differs from this one at a single base, so this may be a read error. The chain has TRBV6-5 and TRBJ2-2, with D hard to call. Germline assignment: CDR1 MNHEY and CDR2 SVGAGI. The CDR3 is 16 amino acids. CDR3 sequence: CAGSYSTGPLHGELFF. CDR3 nucleotides: TGTGCCGGCAGTTACTCGACTGGCCCCCTTCACGGGGAGCTGTTTTTT.